This record looks at one TCR beta chain sequence and its context. The antigen is not known. The data originate from a study of T-cell memory formation after mild COVID-19. Notes on the study in general: Proof of SARS-CoV-2 specificity was absent for the second-wave clones that crested on day 37. Contracting CD8+ clones were enriched in EMRA, CD4+ mainly in CM and EM. Balance between CD4 and CD8 was seen in clones contracting day 15 to 85, and a CD4+ lean was seen in later expanders. Pre-infection memory contained some responding clones, which suggested that cross-reactive memory had joined.

From the 5' RACE reads, TCRdb called clonotypes with MiXCR, one entry per CDR3 protein. The table records 150,000 to 200,000 distinct CDR3 sequences, roughly 15% of them present only once. Germline assignment: CDR1 SNHLY and CDR2 FYNNEI. The CDR3 is 15 residues long. The J segment lost 1 base and the V segment lost 8 bases, leaving 6 bases of the junction unmatched. The TCR comes from an adult woman who had mild COVID-19 (a few samples of this study predate the infection). Cell type and time point are not known. The chain couples TRBV2 to TRBJ2-3; the match to TRBD2 covers 10 bases. Sequencing was carried out using PBMCs or a T cell subset sorted from them (not recorded which). This chain's CDR3 is CASHLLAGGTDTQYF. As DNA, the CDR3 is TGTGCCAGCCACCTCCTAGCGGGAGGCACAGATACGCAGTATTTT.